The present T cell receptor beta chain was sequenced within a study of T cell repertoires in cytomegalovirus infection. CDR1 SGHAT and CDR2 FQNNGV come from the germline V gene. Trimming cost V 0 bases and J 4 bases, with 16 bases left between them. The CDR3 is 17 residues long. In TCRdb, the reads were re-called with MiXCR into one record per CDR3 protein. This table holds around 300,000 distinct CDR3 sequences, 9.5% found once. This sequence joins TRBV11-2 and TRBJ2-1; TRBD2 might be the D (5 bases). Material: PBMCs. The receptor's source is a human donor in good health (CMV status not recorded). Some clones in this sample may be carry-over from other donors' samples. CDR3 amino acids: CASSLDPGGPFYNEQFF. The CDR3 bases are TGTGCCAGCAGCTTAGACCCAGGAGGCCCGTTTTACAATGAGCAGTTCTTC.